These T cell receptor beta chains were read from a single sample in a study of control samples from healthy donors and cancer patients. Repertoires were generated with immunoSEQ multiplex PCR, while TCRdb's copy carries only in-frame clones and drops some. The sample holds 80,000 to 100,000 clones, 75% to 85% seen once. Input material: blood. The receptors were gathered from a young woman in good health. Each CDR3 is given with its conserved first and last residue. The D gene is left open where the match is weak. Not all rows give a size; the values are once, few, many and, for expanded clones, a class.

d_gene	abundance	j_gene	len	v_gene	CDR3nt	CDR3aa
.	.	TRBJ1-5	13	TRBV3-1/TRBV3-2	TGTGCCAGCAGCCAAGGGCGGAATCAGCCCCAGCATTTT	CASSQGRNQPQHF
.	.	TRBJ2-6	15	TRBV4-1	TGCGCCAGCAGCCTCCCCGGGGCAGGGGCCAACGTCCTGACTTTC	CASSLPGAGANVLTF
.	.	TRBJ2-3	14	TRBV5-1	TGCGCCAGCAGCTCTGCTACACCCACAGATACGCAGTATTTT	CASSSATPTDTQYF
.	.	TRBJ1-1	14	TRBV9	TGTGCCAGCAGCGTAAGTGGGCAGAACACTGAAGCTTTCTTT	CASSVSGQNTEAFF
.	.	TRBJ1-6	13	TRBV7-2	TGTGCCAGCAGCCGTGGGGGCGGTTCACCCCTCCACTTT	CASSRGGGSPLHF
.	once	TRBJ1-6	16	TRBV5-1	TGCGCCAGCAGCTTGACGGGGGCAGGGAGGATGTCACCCCTCCACTTT	CASSLTGAGRMSPLHF
.	.	TRBJ2-6	16	TRBV14	TGTGCCAGCAGCCATTTAAGGGGGGCTGGGGCCAACGTCCTGACTTTC	CASSHLRGAGANVLTF
TRBD2	.	TRBJ2-3	16	TRBV2	TGTGCCAGCAGTGAAGGGGCTAGCGGGGGTCCAGATACGCAGTATTTT	CASSEGASGGPDTQYF
TRBD1	.	TRBJ2-6	17	TRBV10-2	TGCGCCAGCAGGAGACAGGGGACGCGCTCTGGGGCCAACGTCCTGACTTTC	CASRRQGTRSGANVLTF
.	.	TRBJ2-3	14	TRBV5-1	TGCGCCAGCAGCCTGGCCCGAGGGACAGATACGCAGTATTTT	CASSLARGTDTQYF
TRBD1	.	TRBJ1-6	13	TRBV6-5	TGTGCCAGCAGGCGGCAGGGGGATTCACCCCTCCACTTT	CASRRQGDSPLHF
.	.	TRBJ1-6	15	TRBV7-6	TGTGCCAGCAGGGTTAGCAGGGGAGACAATTCACCCCTCCACTTT	CASRVSRGDNSPLHF
.	.	TRBJ1-1	14	TRBV18	TGTGCCAGCTCGTTAGACTTTATGAACACTGAAGCTTTCTTT	CASSLDFMNTEAFF
TRBD1	.	TRBJ1-3	14	TRBV30	TGTGCCTGGGATGGGACAGGGGGAGGAAACACCATATATTTT	CAWDGTGGGNTIYF
TRBD2	.	TRBJ2-1	16	TRBV3-1/TRBV3-2	TGTGCCAGCAGCCAAGTTCGCGGGAGCTCCTACAATGAGCAGTTCTTC	CASSQVRGSSYNEQFF
.	.	TRBJ2-3	16	TRBV19	TGTGCCAGTAGTATTGGTTGGCAGGGGAAGACGGATACGCAGTATTTT	CASSIGWQGKTDTQYF
.	few	TRBJ1-4	8	TRBV27	TGTGCTAGTGGCAAACTGTTTTTT	CASGKLFF
TRBD2	.	TRBJ2-1	16	TRBV9	TGTGCCAGCAGCGTAGATCCAGCGGGGGGGCTTAATGAGCAGTTCTTC	CASSVDPAGGLNEQFF
TRBD2	.	TRBJ2-2	15	TRBV5-4	TGTGCCAGCAGCTCGAGCGGGGGGGCCTTCGGGGAGCTGTTTTTT	CASSSSGGAFGELFF
.	.	TRBJ1-1	16	TRBV6-1	TGTGCCAGCAGTGAAGGTTCCGTCAGGCGGAACACTGAAGCTTTCTTT	CASSEGSVRRNTEAFF
.	.	TRBJ1-1	14	TRBV9	TGTGCCAGCAGTGAGGGACTGGAGAACACTGAAGCTTTCTTT	CASSEGLENTEAFF
.	.	TRBJ1-2	14	TRBV6-5	TGTGCCAGCAGTTCCGCTGCAGGCATCTCTGGCTACACCTTC	CASSSAAGISGYTF
.	.	TRBJ2-3	13	TRBV5-1	TGCGCCAGCAGCGCGGGACGATCTGATACGCAGTATTTT	CASSAGRSDTQYF
.	.	TRBJ2-7	13	TRBV19	TGTGCCAGTACCACATCCCAGGGTGAGGAGAAGTACTTC	CASTTSQGEEKYF
.	.	TRBJ1-1	13	TRBV30	TGTGCCTGCGCACCCGGCCGAAACCCTGAAGCTTTCTTT	CACAPGRNPEAFF
.	.	TRBJ1-4	13	TRBV19	TGTGCCAGTAGTGCTCAGGGAGCGGAAAAACTGTTTTTT	CASSAQGAEKLFF
TRBD1	few	TRBJ1-1	15	TRBV4-1	TGCGCCAGCAGCCAGGACAGGGACACTTGGACTGAAGCTTTCTTT	CASSQDRDTWTEAFF
TRBD1	.	TRBJ1-4	11	TRBV29-1	TGCAGCGTTGTTGAGGGACAGGGGAGTTTTTTT	CSVVEGQGSFF
.	.	TRBJ1-2	12	TRBV6-2/TRBV6-3	TGTGCCAGCAGTTGGGAGGGCTATGGCTACACCTTC	CASSWEGYGYTF
.	.	TRBJ2-1	14	TRBV23-1	TGCGCCAGCACCTTAACGGAGGGGTGGAATGAGCAGTTCTTC	CASTLTEGWNEQFF
.	.	TRBJ2-2	13	TRBV11-2	TGTGCCAGCAGCTTGACAGACACCGGGGAGCTGTTTTTT	CASSLTDTGELFF
.	.	TRBJ1-5	18	TRBV7-8	TGTGCCAGCAGCCCTAGACGGGGGAAGGGGAATGGCAATCAGCCCCAGCATTTT	CASSPRRGKGNGNQPQHF
TRBD1	once	TRBJ1-2	13	TRBV6-5	TGTGCCAGCAGTAATCCAGACAGGGTGGGCTACACCTTC	CASSNPDRVGYTF
.	.	TRBJ1-4	15	TRBV5-4	TGTGCCAGCAGCCCCGCCCGGGGGCGGAATGAAAAACTGTTTTTT	CASSPARGRNEKLFF
.	.	TRBJ2-1	14	TRBV6-2/TRBV6-3	TGTGCCAGCAGTTACTCATGGCAGGGTGGTGAGCAGTTCTTC	CASSYSWQGGEQFF
.	.	TRBJ2-1	12	TRBV3-1/TRBV3-2	TGTGCCAGCAGCCAAGTAAGGGGGGAGCAGTTCTTC	CASSQVRGEQFF
.	.	TRBJ1-6	15	TRBV7-9	TGTGCCAGCAGCTTGGGAGGGGGGATTCTCTCACCCCTCCACTTT	CASSLGGGILSPLHF
.	.	TRBJ2-7	12	TRBV21-1	TGTGCCAGCAGCAATGAGCGGGCGGGGCCTTTATTC	CASSNERAGPLF
.	.	TRBJ1-2	13	TRBV5-4	TGTGCCAGCAGCCCCGGGACACGGGCTGGCTACACCTTC	CASSPGTRAGYTF
.	once	TRBJ1-1	14	TRBV6-5	TGTGCCAGCAGTAGAAGAGGCCCAGGGGCTGAAGCTTTCTTT	CASSRRGPGAEAFF
.	.	TRBJ2-2	16	TRBV21-1	TGTGCCAGCAGCAAATATTTAAGGGGGCCCGTCGGGGAGCTGTTTTTT	CASSKYLRGPVGELFF
.	.	TRBJ2-7	16	TRBV5-5	TGTGCCAGCAGCTTAAGAGGAGGGATGGGCTCCTACGAGCAGTACTTC	CASSLRGGMGSYEQYF
.	.	TRBJ2-1	15	TRBV5-1	TGCGCCAGCAGCTTGGCCGGGACCCCATCCAATGAGCAGTTCTTC	CASSLAGTPSNEQFF
TRBD2	many	TRBJ2-3	16	TRBV5-4	TGTGCCAGCAGCTTGTACCGGGGGGGCCCGACAGATACGCAGTATTTT	CASSLYRGGPTDTQYF
TRBD2	.	TRBJ2-7	16	TRBV2	TGTGCCAGCAGTGAAGTGATCCTAGCGGGGACCTACGAGCAGTACTTC	CASSEVILAGTYEQYF
.	.	TRBJ1-3	14	TRBV11-2	TGTGCCAGCAGCCCCCCGCGGAGAGGAAACACCATATATTTT	CASSPPRRGNTIYF
TRBD1	.	TRBJ2-5	12	TRBV6-2/TRBV6-3	TGTGCCAGCAGTTACCCGTGGGGACAGAACCACTTC	CASSYPWGQNHF
.	.	TRBJ1-4	14	TRBV5-5	TGTGCCAGCACCCCTAGGTCAGGGAACGAAAAACTGTTTTTT	CASTPRSGNEKLFF
.	few	TRBJ1-2	11	TRBV30	TGTGCCTGGAGTGCCAGCTATGGCTACACCTTC	CAWSASYGYTF
TRBD1	.	TRBJ2-1	12	TRBV5-1	TGCGCCAGCAGCTCCCCGGGACAGGAGCAGTTCTTC	CASSSPGQEQFF
.	.	TRBJ1-2	15	TRBV19	TGTGCCAGTAGAGGGCACAGAGGAGGAGCCTATGGCTACACCTTC	CASRGHRGGAYGYTF
TRBD1	.	TRBJ1-1	13	TRBV19	TGTGCCAGTAACTTTCAGGGGGACACTGAAGCTTTCTTT	CASNFQGDTEAFF
TRBD1	.	TRBJ1-4	14	TRBV29-1	TGCAGCGTGGAAGCGGCAAGGACAGGGGACCGTTTATTTTTT	CSVEAARTGDRLFF